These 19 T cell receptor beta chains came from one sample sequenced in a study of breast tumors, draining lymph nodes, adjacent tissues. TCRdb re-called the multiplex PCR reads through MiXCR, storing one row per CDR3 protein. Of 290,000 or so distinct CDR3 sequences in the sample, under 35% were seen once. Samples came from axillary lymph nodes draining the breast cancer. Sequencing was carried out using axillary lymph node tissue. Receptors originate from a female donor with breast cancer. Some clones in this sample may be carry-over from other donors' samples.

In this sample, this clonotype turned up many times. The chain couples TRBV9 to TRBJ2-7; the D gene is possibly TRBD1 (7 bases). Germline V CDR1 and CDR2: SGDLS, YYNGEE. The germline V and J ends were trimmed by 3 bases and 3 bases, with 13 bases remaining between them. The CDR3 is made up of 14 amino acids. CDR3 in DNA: TGTGCCAGCAGCGCCCACAGGGGAGGCTACGAGCAGTACTTC. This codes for CASSAHRGGYEQYF.

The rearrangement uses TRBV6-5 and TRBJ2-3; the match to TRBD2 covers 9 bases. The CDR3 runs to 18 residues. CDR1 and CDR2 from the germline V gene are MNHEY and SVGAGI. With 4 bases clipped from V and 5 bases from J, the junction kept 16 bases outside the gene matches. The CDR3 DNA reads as TGTGCCAGCAGTTCCTCGAAAGGAGGGCGGGAGGGCCGAGATACGCAGTATTTT. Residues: CASSSSKGGREGRDTQYF.

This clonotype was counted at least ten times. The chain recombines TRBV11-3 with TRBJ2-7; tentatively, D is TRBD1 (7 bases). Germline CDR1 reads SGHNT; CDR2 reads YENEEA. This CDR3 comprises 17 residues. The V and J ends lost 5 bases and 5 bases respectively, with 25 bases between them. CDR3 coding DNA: TGTGCCAGCAGCCATGGCCGTGGGGCAGGGGGGAGAGACGAGCAGTACTTC. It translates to CASSHGRGAGGRDEQYF.

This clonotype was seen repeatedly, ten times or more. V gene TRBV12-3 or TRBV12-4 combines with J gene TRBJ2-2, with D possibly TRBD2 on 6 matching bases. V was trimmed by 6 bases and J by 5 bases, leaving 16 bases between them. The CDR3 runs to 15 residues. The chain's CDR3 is CASRTLLGGTGELFF. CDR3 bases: TGTGCCAGCAGGACCTTACTAGGAGGGACCGGGGAGCTGTTTTTT.

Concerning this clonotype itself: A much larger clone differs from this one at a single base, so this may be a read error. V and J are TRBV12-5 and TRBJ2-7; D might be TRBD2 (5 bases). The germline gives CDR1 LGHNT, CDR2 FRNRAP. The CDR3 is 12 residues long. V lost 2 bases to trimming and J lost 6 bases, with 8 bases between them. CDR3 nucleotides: TGTGCTAGTGGTTTGCTACGGGGCGAGCAGTACTTC. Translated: CASGLLRGEQYF.

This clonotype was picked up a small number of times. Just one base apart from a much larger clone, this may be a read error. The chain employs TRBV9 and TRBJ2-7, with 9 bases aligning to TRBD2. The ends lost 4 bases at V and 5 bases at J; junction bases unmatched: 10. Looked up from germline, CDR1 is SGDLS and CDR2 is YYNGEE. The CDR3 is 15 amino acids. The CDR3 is CASSRRLAESHEQYF. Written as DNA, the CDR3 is TGTGCCAGCAGCAGACGACTAGCGGAGTCCCACGAGCAGTACTTC. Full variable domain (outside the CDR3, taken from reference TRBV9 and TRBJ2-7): DSGVTQTPKHLITATGQRVTLRCSPRSGDLSVYWYQQSLDQGLQFLIQYYNGEERAKGNILERFSAQQFPDLHSELNLSSLELGDSALYFCASSRRLAESHEQYFGPGTRLTVT.

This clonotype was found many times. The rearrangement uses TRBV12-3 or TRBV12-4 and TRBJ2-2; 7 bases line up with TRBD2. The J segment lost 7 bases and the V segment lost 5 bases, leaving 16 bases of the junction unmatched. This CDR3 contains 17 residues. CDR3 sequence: CASSGSYRTSPRGELFF. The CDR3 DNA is TGTGCCAGCAGTGGGTCCTACCGGACTAGTCCTCGCGGGGAGCTGTTTTTT.

The DNA for the CDR3 is TGTGCCAGCAACCCCGTGGGTAGCGGGAGGAATGAGCAGTTCTTC. Residues: CASNPVGSGRNEQFF. The chain is built from TRBV5-6 and TRBJ2-1; 10 bases are a match to TRBD2. The CDR3 totals 15 residues. Germline V lookup: CDR1 SGHDT, CDR2 YYEEEE. V dropped 6 bases and J dropped 7; count of bases not matched to a gene: 10.

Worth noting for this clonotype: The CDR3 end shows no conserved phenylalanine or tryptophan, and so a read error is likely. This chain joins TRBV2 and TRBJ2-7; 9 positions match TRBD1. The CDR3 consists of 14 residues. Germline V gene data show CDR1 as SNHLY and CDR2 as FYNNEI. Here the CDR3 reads CAGSLGQGSYEQYS. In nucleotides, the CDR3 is TGTGCCGGCAGTCTTGGACAGGGGTCCTACGAGCAGTACTCC.

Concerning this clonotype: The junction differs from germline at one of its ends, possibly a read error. CDR3 residues: CASSNRQGKRETQHF. The CDR3 DNA sequence: TGTGCCAGCAGCAATCGACAGGGGAAGAGGGAGACCCAGCACTTC. The chain links TRBV7-8 to TRBJ2-5, with 8 bases that match TRBD1. The CDR3 extends over 15 amino acids. Germline V gene sequence: CDR1 SGHVS, CDR2 FQNEAQ.

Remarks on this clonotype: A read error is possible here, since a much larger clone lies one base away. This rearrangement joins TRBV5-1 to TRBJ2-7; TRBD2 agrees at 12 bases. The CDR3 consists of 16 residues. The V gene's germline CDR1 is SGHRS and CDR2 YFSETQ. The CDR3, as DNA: TGTGCCAGCAGCTTCGCTAGCGGGAGGGACTCCTACGAGCAGTCCTTC. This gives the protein CASSFASGRDSYEQSF.

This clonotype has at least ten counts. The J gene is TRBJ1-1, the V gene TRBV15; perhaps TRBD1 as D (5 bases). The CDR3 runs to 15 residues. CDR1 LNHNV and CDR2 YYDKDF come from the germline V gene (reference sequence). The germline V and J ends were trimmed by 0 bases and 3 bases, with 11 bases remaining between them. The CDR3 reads CATSRDRGRDTEAFF. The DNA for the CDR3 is TGTGCCACCAGCAGAGATCGAGGCAGGGACACTGAAGCTTTCTTT.

CDR3 DNA: TGTGCTAGAGGGGCATCCAGTTATAATTCACCCCTCCACTTT. Translated: CARGASSYNSPLHF. The chain employs TRBV15 and TRBJ1-6, with D possibly matching TRBD1 (5 bases). Germline CDR1 reads LNHNV; CDR2 reads YYDKDF (reference sequence). The CDR3 has 14 amino acids. Filled out from reference TRBV15 and TRBJ1-6, the complete variable domain reads DAMVIQNPRYQVTQFGKPVTLSCSQTLNHNVMYWYQQKSSQAPKLLFHYYDKDFNNEADTPDNFQSRRPNTSFCFLDIRSPGLGDTAMYLCARGASSYNSPLHFGNGTRLTVT.

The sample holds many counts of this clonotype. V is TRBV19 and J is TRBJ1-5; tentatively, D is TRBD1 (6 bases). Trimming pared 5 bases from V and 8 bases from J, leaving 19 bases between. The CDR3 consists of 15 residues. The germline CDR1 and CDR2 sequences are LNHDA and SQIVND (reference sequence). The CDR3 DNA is TGTGCCAGTAGTCTGTCGGAAAATCAGGGGAAGCCCCAGCATTTT. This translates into CASSLSENQGKPQHF.

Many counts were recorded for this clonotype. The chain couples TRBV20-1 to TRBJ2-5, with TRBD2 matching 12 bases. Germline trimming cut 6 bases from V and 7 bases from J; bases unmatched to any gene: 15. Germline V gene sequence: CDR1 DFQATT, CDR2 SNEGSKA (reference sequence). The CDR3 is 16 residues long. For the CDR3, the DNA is TGCAGTGCACCGACTAGCGGGAGTCCCGCGGGCGGGACCCAGTACTTC. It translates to CSAPTSGSPAGGTQYF.

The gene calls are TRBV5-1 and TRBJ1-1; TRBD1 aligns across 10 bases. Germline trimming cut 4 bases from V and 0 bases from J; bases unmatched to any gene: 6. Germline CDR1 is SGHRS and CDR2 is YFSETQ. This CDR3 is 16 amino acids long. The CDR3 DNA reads TGCGCCAGCAGCCGGACAGGGGGATCGATGAACACTGAAGCTTTCTTT. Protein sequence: CASSRTGGSMNTEAFF.

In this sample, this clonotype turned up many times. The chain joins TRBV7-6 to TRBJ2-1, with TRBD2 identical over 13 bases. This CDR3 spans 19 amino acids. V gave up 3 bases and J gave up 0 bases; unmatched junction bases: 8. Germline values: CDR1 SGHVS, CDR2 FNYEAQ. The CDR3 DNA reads TGTGCCAGCAGCTTTGGGTTGACTAGCGGGAGGTCCTCCTACAATGAGCAGTTCTTC. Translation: CASSFGLTSGRSSYNEQFF.

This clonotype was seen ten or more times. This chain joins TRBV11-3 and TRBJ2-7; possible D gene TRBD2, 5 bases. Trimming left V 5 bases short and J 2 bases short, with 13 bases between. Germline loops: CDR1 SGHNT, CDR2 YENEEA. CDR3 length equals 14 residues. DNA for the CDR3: TGTGCCAGCAGCCAGGAGGATATTGCCTACGAGCAGTACTTC. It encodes CASSQEDIAYEQYF.

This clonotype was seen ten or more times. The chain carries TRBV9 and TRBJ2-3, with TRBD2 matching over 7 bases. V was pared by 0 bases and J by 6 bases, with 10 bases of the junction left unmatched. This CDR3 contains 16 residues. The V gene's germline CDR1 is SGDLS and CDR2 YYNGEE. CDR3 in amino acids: CASSVAGGSLADTQYF. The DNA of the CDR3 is TGTGCCAGCAGCGTAGCTGGCGGGAGCCTCGCCGATACGCAGTATTTT.